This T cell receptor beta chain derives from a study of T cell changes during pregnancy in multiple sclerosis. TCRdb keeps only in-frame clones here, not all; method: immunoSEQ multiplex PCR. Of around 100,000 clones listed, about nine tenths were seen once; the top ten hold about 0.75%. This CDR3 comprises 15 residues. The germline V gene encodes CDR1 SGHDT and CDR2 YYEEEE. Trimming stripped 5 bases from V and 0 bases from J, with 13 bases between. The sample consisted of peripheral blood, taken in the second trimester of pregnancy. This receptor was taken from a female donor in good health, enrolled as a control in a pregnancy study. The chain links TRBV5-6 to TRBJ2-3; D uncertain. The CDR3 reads CASRYTRSSTDTQYF. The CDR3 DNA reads TGTGCCAGCAGGTATACAAGATCTAGCACAGATACGCAGTATTTT.